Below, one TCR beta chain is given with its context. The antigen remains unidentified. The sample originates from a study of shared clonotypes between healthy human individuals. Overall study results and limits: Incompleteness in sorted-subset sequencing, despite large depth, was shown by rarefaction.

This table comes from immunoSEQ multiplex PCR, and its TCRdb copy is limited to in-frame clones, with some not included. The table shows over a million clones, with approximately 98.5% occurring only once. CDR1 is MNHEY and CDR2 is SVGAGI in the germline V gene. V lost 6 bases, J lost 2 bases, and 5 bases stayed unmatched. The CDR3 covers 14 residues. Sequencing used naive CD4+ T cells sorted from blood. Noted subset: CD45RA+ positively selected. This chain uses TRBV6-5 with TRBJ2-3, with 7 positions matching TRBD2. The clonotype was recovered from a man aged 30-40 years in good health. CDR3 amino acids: CASRKAGNTDTQYF. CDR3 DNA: TGTGCCAGCAGGAAAGCGGGAAACACAGATACGCAGTATTTT.